This TCR beta chain was documented in a study of T-cell memory formation after mild COVID-19. The CDR3 sequence is 16 residues long. The trim removed 6 bases at V and 7 bases at J, leaving 16 bases unmatched. Germline V CDR1 and CDR2: MNHNY, SVGAGI (reference sequence). In TCRdb, the 5' RACE reads were re-called with MiXCR into one record per CDR3 protein. The sample has approximately 250,000 distinct CDR3 sequences, about a sixth seen once. This clonotype has a handful of counts. The sequenced sample consisted of PBMCs or a T cell subset sorted from them (not recorded which). This sequence was found in a man younger than 35 who had mild COVID-19 (a few samples of this study predate the infection). Cell type and time point are not known. This rearrangement joins TRBV6-6 to TRBJ1-2, with TRBD1 matching over 8 bases. The CDR3 nucleotides are TGTGCCAGCAGCCAGTCAGGGGGCGCGGCTGTTTTTGGCTACACCTTC. Translating gives CASSQSGGAAVFGYTF.